This is a list of T cell receptor beta chains from one sample in a study of T cells in Graves' hyperthyroidism and ophthalmopathy. From the multiplex PCR reads, TCRdb called clonotypes with MiXCR, one entry per CDR3 protein. The sample lists 450,000 to 600,000 distinct CDR3 sequences, about 20% occurring once. Sequences were obtained from blood. Receptors were obtained from a man in his forties with Graves' ophthalmopathy. CDR3s leave out the opening cysteine and the closing phenylalanine or tryptophan.

v_gene: TRBV2; j_gene: TRBJ2-3; CDR3aa: ASRGRGSGTDTQY
v_gene: TRBV5-1; j_gene: TRBJ2-2; CDR3aa: ASRTTSIRYTGELF
v_gene: TRBV6-5; j_gene: TRBJ2-5; CDR3aa: ASSYPSGRGETQY
v_gene: TRBV29-1; j_gene: TRBJ1-1; CDR3aa: SVVPGAIEAF
v_gene: TRBV27; j_gene: TRBJ2-5; CDR3aa: ASSLNPRGETQC
v_gene: TRBV20-1; j_gene: TRBJ2-1; CDR3aa: SAADSPYNEQF
v_gene: TRBV20-1; j_gene: TRBJ2-5; CDR3aa: SASDRGLETQY
v_gene: TRBV3-1; j_gene: TRBJ2-7; CDR3aa: ASSEGMTSSYEQY
v_gene: TRBV6-1; j_gene: TRBJ2-7; CDR3aa: ASSEAQLQGPYEQY
v_gene: TRBV7-3; j_gene: TRBJ2-2; CDR3aa: ASSLTVAGKNTGELF
v_gene: TRBV6-1; j_gene: TRBJ2-1; CDR3aa: ASSEVGQGALLSYNEQF
v_gene: TRBV6-4; j_gene: TRBJ2-6; CDR3aa: ASTGALGAGSGANVLT
v_gene: TRBV6-2/TRBV6-3; j_gene: TRBJ1-2; CDR3aa: ASTNQTSMYLCASSFRWDGYT
v_gene: TRBV20-1; j_gene: TRBJ2-5; CDR3aa: SASPTSGGARETQY
v_gene: TRBV5-6; j_gene: TRBJ2-5; CDR3aa: ASSLAGGFQETQY
v_gene: TRBV7-9; j_gene: TRBJ2-7; CDR3aa: ASSSQGGSYEQY
v_gene: TRBV7-9; j_gene: TRBJ1-6; CDR3aa: ASSLVAGDSPLH
v_gene: TRBV7-8; j_gene: TRBJ1-5; CDR3aa: ASSSRRNQPQH
v_gene: TRBV7-9; j_gene: TRBJ1-2; CDR3aa: ANPTTGSYGYT
v_gene: TRBV10-3; j_gene: TRBJ2-3; CDR3aa: AISELWRGGVGTDTQY